The source of this T cell receptor (beta chain) is a study of blood T cells in healthy people across ages (dated by TCRdb to the mid-2010s). Broadly, across the study: In model experiments, roughly one uniquely barcoded TCR beta cDNA molecule per two T cells was captured by template switching. The donors were split into four age groups: young (average 16 years), middle-aged (39), aged (approximately 59) and long-lived (82). The study measured age-related changes in TCR beta repertoire diversity using deep sequencing normalized with unique cDNA molecular identifiers. Two additional independent replicas of 1 million unique cDNA reads from the same blood draw were analyzed for two donors (one aged 18 to 29 and one aged 80 or older). Donors of different ages were randomly distributed across sequencing lanes to avoid experimental bias.

The library was prepared using 5' RACE. The run used an Illumina HiSeq 2500. The second PCR ran for about 7 to 11 cycles and used a J-beta primer mix along with a sample-barcoded 5' primer. Each TCR beta cDNA molecule received a unique molecular identifier from a template-switch 5' adaptor carrying 12 random nucleotides. At least 2.5 million CDR3-containing paired-end reads were obtained from each sample. The Mint cDNA synthesis kit, primed by a TRBC-specific oligonucleotide, was used to synthesize first-strand cDNA from all RNA. Following uracil-DNA glycosylase treatment, a first 18-cycle PCR with universal primers M1SS and BC2_uni_R was performed on all cDNA. From the authors' description of their analysis: Normalization of each sample was performed by random selection of 1 million high-quality reads, each carrying a distinct molecular identifier. Instead of being binned into consensus sequences, reads with shared molecular identifiers were discarded. MiTCR, run with a Q25 quality threshold and the strictest error-elimination algorithm, handled CDR3 identification, clonotype clustering and error correction. A nonparametric unseen species model with Euler transformation was used to estimate lower-bound total TCR beta diversity. In-frame beta chains were kept once TCRdb had trimmed the public reads at Q25 with fastp and called clones with MiXCR. CDR3 protein sequences are deduplicated, and each keeps its most common genes and DNA. TCRdb, not the authors, supplied the V and J calls. The sample table holds roughly 680,000 distinct CDR3 sequences, of which about half were seen once. The ten largest clones capture 25% to 35% of the sample.

This clonotype was seen once. Its antigen specificity is not known. No much larger clonotype is one base removed from it; base qualities were not supplied. A solitary read yields weak support. The approximately 40 donors, aged about 6 to 95 years, were systemically healthy Caucasian individuals from Russia. Roughly 9 milliliters of peripheral blood were drawn from each donor into EDTA-treated Vacutainer tubes. PBMCs were isolated by Ficoll-Paque density-gradient centrifugation, with at least 7 million obtained per sample. Total RNA was extracted from PBMCs with Trizol reagent, with at least 5.5 micrograms obtained per sample. The percentages of naive CD45RAhigh/CD27high T cells were determined by flow cytometry on a PBMC aliquot from every donor. At the junction V is shortened by 2 bases and J by 6 bases, with 5 bases in between. From its cysteine to its phenylalanine, the CDR3 spans 11 amino acids. The read is trimmed to its CDR3 DNA, 33 bases read in frame from base 1. Reading the germline V gene gives CDR1 MGHDK and CDR2 SYGVNS.

Here is what the overall study found, with its caveats: Donor CMV infection status was unknown, potentially confounding age-related changes in expanded clonotypes. Because profiling used bulk unsorted PBMCs, naive and antigen-experienced compartments could not be compared conclusively. As age increased, observed TCR beta diversity per million T cells dropped in a roughly linear way, and a significant reduction was already evident by age 40. Estimates of total diversity based on one million sequenced T cells were considered lower bounds and underestimates. Compared with the aged group, more naive CD4+ T cells, fewer expanded clones and increased TCR diversity were shown by the long-lived group, suggesting age selection. A strong correlation was found between observed TCR beta diversity and the percentage of naive T cells measured by flow cytometry.

Input material: blood. This sequence uses TRBV25-1 and TRBJ2-7; the D gene cannot be named for sure. The sequence came from a woman aged 55-69 years in good health. The CDR3 in this case is CASSERGEQYF. The DNA sequence is given as TGTGCCAGCAGTGAACGCGGCGAGCAGTACTTC.